Each of the 19 T cell receptor beta chains below was sequenced from the same sample in a study of blood T cell repertoires in COVID-19. Profiled with immunoSEQ multiplex PCR; TCRdb holds only in-frame clones, not every one. The sample has under 200,000 clones, roughly 82% seen once; the top ten hold around 5.2%. Sample: PBMCs or T cells enriched from blood (not recorded which). The receptors come from an older woman with acute COVID-19.

Only a few counts were recorded for this clone. The chain uses TRBV4-3 and TRBJ1-2; tentative D call: TRBD1 (6 bases). The germline V and J ends were trimmed by 4 bases and 2 bases, with 14 bases remaining between them. The CDR3 has 15 amino acids. Germline CDR1 and CDR2: LGHNA and YSLEER. CDR3 residues: CASSLSRTENYGYTF. The CDR3 DNA sequence: TGCGCCAGCAGCCTCTCTCGGACAGAAAACTATGGCTACACCTTC.

CDR3 bases: TGTGCCAGCAGCCCAAGCCCGAACACCGGGGAGCTGTTTTTT. It yields the protein CASSPSPNTGELFF. The chain combines TRBV7-2 with TRBJ2-2; unclear D gene. The V end was cut by 5 bases, the J end by 0 bases, with 7 bases between. The CDR3 length is 14 residues. The V gene's germline CDR1 is SGHTA and CDR2 FQGNSA.

This chain joins TRBV7-2 and TRBJ2-3, with 11 nucleotides matching TRBD2. V lost 3 bases, J lost 0 bases, and 11 bases stayed unmatched. The CDR3 covers 19 residues. Germline V gives CDR1 SGHTA, CDR2 FQGNSA. The CDR3 loop reads CASSFVLSGGVSSTDTQYF. The DNA of the CDR3 is TGTGCCAGCAGCTTCGTCCTTAGCGGGGGGGTTTCTAGCACAGATACGCAGTATTTT. Together with reference TRBV7-2 and TRBJ2-3, the CDR3 gives the full variable domain: GAGVSQSPSNKVTEKGKDVELRCDPISGHTALYWYRQSLGQGLEFLIYFQGNSAPDKSGLPSDRFSAERTGGSVSTLTIQRTQQEDSAVYLCASSFVLSGGVSSTDTQYFGPGTRLTVL.

This chain connects TRBV24-1 to TRBJ1-2; 9 bases align to TRBD1. Germline CDR1 and CDR2: KGHDR and SFDVKD. This CDR3 is 12 amino acids long. V lost 7 bases, J lost 11 bases, and 7 bases stayed unmatched. The CDR3 sequence is CATRQGQGIYTF. The CDR3 bases are TGTGCCACCAGACAAGGACAGGGGATATACACCTTC.

CDR3 DNA: TGTGCCAGCACCACGGAGGGTCGCGGGAGGGCCGGGGAGCTGTTTTTT. The encoded protein is CASTTEGRGRAGELFF. V and J are TRBV3-1 (or the pseudogene TRBV3-2) and TRBJ2-2; 9 positions agree with TRBD2. CDR3 length: 16 residues. Per the germline V gene, CDR1 is LGHDT and CDR2 is YNNKEL (reference sequence). V was pared by 7 bases and J by 6 bases, with 12 bases of the junction left unmatched.

This clone was detected only a few times. This rearrangement joins TRBV28 to TRBJ1-2; D not certain. The CDR3 contains 16 residues. V lost 3 bases and J lost 5, with 19 bases in between. Germline V gene lookup returns CDR1 MDHEN and CDR2 SYDVKM. The CDR3 region has the DNA TGTGCCAGCAGTTTCGCCCTCCCGTCTACTTTTTATGGCTACACCTTC. Translation gives CASSFALPSTFYGYTF.

V and J are TRBV5-3 and TRBJ2-7, with 7 bases matching TRBD1. TRBV5-3 is identified as an open reading frame with a role that is uncertain. The CDR3 loop spans 10 amino acids. CDR3 DNA: TGTGCCAGAAGCTCGGAAGGGACAGCGGTC. Its translation: CARSSEGTAV.

The V gene is TRBV4-3, the J gene TRBJ2-1, with 11 bases matching TRBD2. Trimming took 3 bases from V and 3 from J; bases not matched to a gene: 4. There are 16 residues in the CDR3. CDR1 and CDR2 (germline): LGHNA, YSLEER. The CDR3 sequence is CASSQGGLAGYNEQFF. CDR3 nucleotides: TGCGCCAGCAGCCAGGGAGGACTAGCGGGCTACAATGAGCAGTTCTTC.

The rearrangement joins TRBV29-1 to TRBJ1-2, with 9 positions matching TRBD1. This CDR3 is built from 12 residues. The ends lost 7 bases at V and 8 bases at J; junction bases unmatched: 8. The germline CDR1 and CDR2 sequences are SQVTM and ANQGSEA. The CDR3 DNA reads as TGCAGCGGAAACCGGGACAGGGAGGGCTACACCTTC. Residues: CSGNRDREGYTF.

This chain connects TRBV27 to TRBJ2-7, with 11 bases that match TRBD1. Trimming took 6 bases from V and 3 from J; bases not matched to a gene: 7. The CDR3 has 15 residues. CDR1 MNHEY and CDR2 SMNVEV come from the germline V gene (reference sequence). The CDR3 region is CASRPSGTGGYEQYF. The CDR3 DNA sequence: TGTGCCAGCAGACCCTCCGGGACAGGGGGCTACGAGCAGTACTTC.

The chain carries TRBV6-2 or TRBV6-3 and TRBJ2-7, with 7 nucleotides matching TRBD1. Germline V gives CDR1 MNHEY, CDR2 SVGEGT. There are 16 residues in the CDR3. Trimming took 7 bases from V and 0 from J; bases not matched to a gene: 12. The CDR3 DNA is TGTGCCAGCACCCCAAGGGGGCTTTCGAACTCCTACGAGCAGTACTTC. Translated, it gives CASTPRGLSNSYEQYF.

The rearrangement joins TRBV2 to TRBJ2-1, with D possibly being TRBD1 (6 bases). CDR3 length: 13 residues. Germline values: CDR1 SNHLY, CDR2 FYNNEI. V shed 7 bases and J shed 3 bases, with 10 bases lying between them. The CDR3 sequence is CASTGQIYNEQFF. CDR3 sequence (DNA): TGTGCCAGCACAGGACAGATCTACAATGAGCAGTTCTTC.

The rearrangement uses TRBV5-4 and TRBJ1-2, with a possible D match to TRBD1 (6 bases). The germline gives CDR1 SGHNT, CDR2 YYREEE (reference sequence). The germline V and J ends were trimmed by 3 bases and 7 bases, with 28 bases remaining between them. The CDR3 has 18 amino acids. The CDR3 spells CASSSAGAGVSVAVGYTF. The DNA of the CDR3 is TGTGCCAGCAGCTCCGCGGGGGCAGGGGTGTCCGTTGCTGTTGGCTACACCTTC.

V gene TRBV18 combines with J gene TRBJ1-4; no clear D. CDR3 length equals 16 residues. Per germline, CDR1 KGHSH and CDR2 LQKENI. V was clipped by 1 base and J by 8 bases, with 17 bases between them. CDR3 sequence (DNA): TGTGCCAGCTCACCACGTTCGGTCGGGAGTGGCGAAAAACTGTTTTTT. This codes for CASSPRSVGSGEKLFF. The complete variable domain, with remaining parts taken from reference TRBV18 and TRBJ1-4, reads NAGVMQNPRHLVRRRGQEARLRCSPMKGHSHVYWYRQLPEEGLKFMVYLQKENIIDESGMPKERFSAEFPKEGPSILRIQQVVRGDSAAYFCASSPRSVGSGEKLFFGSGTQLSVL.

The chain links TRBV4-2 to TRBJ2-7; no reliable D call. Germline V gene data show CDR1 as LGHNA and CDR2 as YNFKEQ. The germline V and J ends were trimmed by 0 bases and 6 bases, with 12 bases remaining between them. The CDR3 contains 14 residues. The CDR3 spells CASSQDDSRPEQYF. The CDR3 region has the DNA TGTGCCAGCAGCCAAGATGATAGTCGTCCCGAGCAGTACTTC.

The V gene is TRBV28, the J gene TRBJ2-7; weak D call: TRBD1 (5 bases). The CDR3 extends over 17 amino acids. The V gene lost 3 bases and the J gene lost 3 bases, with 21 bases spanning the gap. The germline V gene encodes CDR1 MDHEN and CDR2 SYDVKM. Written as DNA, the CDR3 is TGTGCCAGCAGTTTTAGTGGTGCGACTGCCCAGGGCTACGAGCAGTACGTC. The encoded protein is CASSFSGATAQGYEQYV.

The J gene is TRBJ1-2, the V gene TRBV27; no reliable D call. Germline lookup yields CDR1 MNHEY and CDR2 SMNVEV (reference sequence). CDR3 length equals 13 residues. Trimming left V 4 bases short and J 6 bases short, with 12 bases between. The CDR3 is CASSSRGLDGYTF. CDR3 sequence (DNA): TGTGCCAGCAGTTCGCGGGGTTTGGATGGCTACACCTTC.

This chain links TRBV10-3 with TRBJ1-5; D is perhaps TRBD1 (5 bases). The CDR3 spans 16 residues. The V gene lost 3 bases and the J gene lost 5 bases, with 17 bases spanning the gap. Germline V gives CDR1 ENHRY, CDR2 SYGVKD. CDR3: CAISEPKGADDQPQHF. DNA of the CDR3: TGTGCCATCAGTGAACCCAAAGGGGCGGATGATCAGCCCCAGCATTTT.

The chain uses TRBV9 and TRBJ1-4; D uncertain. Trimming pared 6 bases from V and 8 bases from J, leaving 20 bases between. CDR3 length equals 15 residues. Germline CDR1 SGDLS, CDR2 YYNGEE. CDR3 amino acids: CASNKPPLEIEKLFF. In nucleotides, the CDR3 is TGTGCCAGCAATAAACCACCCTTGGAGATCGAAAAACTGTTTTTT.